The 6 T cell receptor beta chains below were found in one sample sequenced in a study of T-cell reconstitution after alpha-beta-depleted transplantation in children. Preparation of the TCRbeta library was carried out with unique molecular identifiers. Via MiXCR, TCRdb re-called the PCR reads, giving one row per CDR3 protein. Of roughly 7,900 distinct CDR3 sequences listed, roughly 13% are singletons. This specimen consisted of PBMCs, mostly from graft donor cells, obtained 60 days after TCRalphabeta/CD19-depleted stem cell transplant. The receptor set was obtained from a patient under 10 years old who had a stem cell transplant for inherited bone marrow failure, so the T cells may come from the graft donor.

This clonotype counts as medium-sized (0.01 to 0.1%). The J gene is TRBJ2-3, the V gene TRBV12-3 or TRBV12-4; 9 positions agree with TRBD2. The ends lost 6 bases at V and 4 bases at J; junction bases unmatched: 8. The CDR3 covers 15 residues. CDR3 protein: CASSSRLAASDTQYF. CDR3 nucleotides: TGTGCCAGCAGCTCCCGACTAGCGGCTTCAGATACGCAGTATTTT.

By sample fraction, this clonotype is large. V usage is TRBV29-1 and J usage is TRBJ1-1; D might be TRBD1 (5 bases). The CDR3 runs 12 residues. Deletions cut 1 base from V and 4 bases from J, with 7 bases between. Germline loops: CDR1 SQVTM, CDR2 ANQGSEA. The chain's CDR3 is CSVEGGRTEAFF. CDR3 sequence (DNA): TGCAGCGTTGAAGGGGGCCGCACTGAAGCTTTCTTT. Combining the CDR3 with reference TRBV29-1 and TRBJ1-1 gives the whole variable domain SAVISQKPSRDICQRGTSLTIQCQVDSQVTMMFWYRQQPGQSLTLIATANQGSEATYESGFVIDKFPISRPNLTFSTLTVSNMSPEDSSIYLCSVEGGRTEAFFGQGTRLTVV.

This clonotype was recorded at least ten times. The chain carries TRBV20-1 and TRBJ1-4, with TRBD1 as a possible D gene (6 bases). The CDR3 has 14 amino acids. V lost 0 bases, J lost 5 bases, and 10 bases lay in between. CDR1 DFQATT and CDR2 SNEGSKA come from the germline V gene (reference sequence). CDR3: CSARDWGANEKLFF. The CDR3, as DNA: TGCAGTGCTAGAGATTGGGGGGCGAATGAAAAACTGTTTTTT.

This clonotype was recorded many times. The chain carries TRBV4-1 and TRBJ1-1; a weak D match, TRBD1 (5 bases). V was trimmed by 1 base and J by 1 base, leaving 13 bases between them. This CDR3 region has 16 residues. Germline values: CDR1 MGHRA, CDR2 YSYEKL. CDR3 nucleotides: TGCGCCAGCAGCCAAGGCCCTAGGGGCGGGAACACTGAAGCTTTCTTT. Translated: CASSQGPRGGNTEAFF.

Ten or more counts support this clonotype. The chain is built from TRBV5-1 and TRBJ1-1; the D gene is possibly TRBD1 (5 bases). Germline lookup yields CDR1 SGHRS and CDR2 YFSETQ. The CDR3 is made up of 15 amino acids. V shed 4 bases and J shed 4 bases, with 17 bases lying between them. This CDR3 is CASSPILGGTTEAFF. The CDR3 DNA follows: TGCGCCAGCAGCCCCATCCTTGGGGGGACCACTGAAGCTTTCTTT.

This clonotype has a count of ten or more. The CDR3 here is CSARWPPSTDTQYF. In DNA form, the CDR3 reads TGCAGTGCTAGATGGCCCCCTAGCACAGATACGCAGTATTTT. The chain is built from TRBV20-1 and TRBJ2-3; D gene ambiguous. Germline-derived CDR1 and CDR2 are DFQATT and SNEGSKA (reference sequence). The CDR3 runs 14 residues. The V end was cut by 2 bases, the J end by 0 bases, with 9 bases between.